Shown below are 32 T cell receptor beta chains from a single sample sequenced in a study of blood T cell repertoires in COVID-19. TCRdb's copy holds only in-frame clones and misses some; the assay was immunoSEQ multiplex PCR. The data show about 280,000 clones, with 85% seen just once and 2% to 3% held by the top ten. The sample comprised PBMCs or T cells enriched from blood (not recorded which). The receptors come from a woman aged 50 to 60 who had recovered from COVID-19.

The gene calls are TRBV6-5 and TRBJ1-2, with D perhaps matching TRBD1 (6 bases). The V gene lost 4 bases and the J gene lost 8 bases, with 23 bases spanning the gap. CDR1 is MNHEY and CDR2 is SVGAGI in the germline V gene. The CDR3 extends over 16 amino acids. Here the CDR3 reads CASSSRGGRRLNGYTF. Written as DNA, the CDR3 is TGTGCCAGCAGTTCCCGCGGGGGGCGCAGATTAAACGGCTACACCTTC.

V usage is TRBV7-8 and J usage is TRBJ1-3; 9 positions agree with TRBD1. Germline trimming cut 4 bases from V and 1 base from J; bases unmatched to any gene: 20. The germline CDR1 and CDR2 sequences are SGHVS and FQNEAQ. This CDR3 spans 21 amino acids. The CDR3 region has the DNA TGTGCCAGCAGCTCGAAACCCGGGACAGGGCGATTTAGGGGATCTGGAAACACCATATATTTT. It yields the protein CASSSKPGTGRFRGSGNTIYF.

This clone was counted a single time. V gene TRBV11-2 combines with J gene TRBJ2-3; 7 nucleotides agree with TRBD1. The germline V gene encodes CDR1 SGHAT and CDR2 FQNNGV. The CDR3 runs to 16 residues. V was clipped by 3 bases and J by 0 bases; unmatched bases: 6. The CDR3 loop reads CASSFTGAGSTDTQYF. The CDR3 DNA follows: TGTGCCAGCAGCTTTACAGGGGCGGGTAGCACAGATACGCAGTATTTT.

This sequence joins TRBV6-4 and TRBJ1-3; 7 bases are a match to TRBD1. V was clipped by 11 bases and J by 2 bases; unmatched bases: 15. CDR1 MRHNA and CDR2 SNTAGT come from the germline V gene. CDR3 length equals 16 residues. CDR3 sequence reads: CAGDSGQAKAGNTIYF. CDR3 DNA sequence: TGTGCCGGCGATAGTGGACAGGCAAAGGCTGGAAACACCATATATTTT.

The chain combines TRBV23-1 with TRBJ2-7, with TRBD2 matching 9 bases. TRBV23-1 is classed as an ORF, of uncertain function. V trimming: 6 bases; J trimming: 0 bases; junction bases outside the gene matches: 15. The CDR3 contains 18 residues. The chain's CDR3 is CASRGLADFPCRSYEQYF. As DNA, the CDR3 is TGCGCCAGCAGGGGACTAGCCGATTTTCCGTGCCGCTCCTACGAGCAGTACTTC.

This clone has only a few counts. The rearrangement joins TRBV25-1 to TRBJ1-5, with 7 bases identical to TRBD1. Germline V CDR1 and CDR2: MGHDK, SYGVNS. The CDR3 sequence is 15 residues long. V shed 3 bases, J shed 3 bases, and the junction held 5 bases outside the gene matches. CDR3 amino acids: CASSDGTASNQPQHF. The CDR3 nucleotides are TGTGCCAGCAGTGATGGGACAGCTTCCAATCAGCCCCAGCATTTT.

With regard to this clone: Other DNA sequences within the sample encode an identical CDR3. This rearrangement joins TRBV19 to TRBJ1-6; 8 nucleotides line up with TRBD1. V lost 3 bases, J lost 7 bases, and 2 bases stayed unmatched. CDR3 size: 14 residues. The V gene's germline CDR1 is LNHDA and CDR2 SQIVND (reference sequence). This CDR3 reads CASSIQGANSPLHF. In DNA form, the CDR3 reads TGTGCCAGTAGTATTCAGGGGGCCAATTCACCCCTCCACTTT.

V usage is TRBV7-8 and J usage is TRBJ2-7; 7 nucleotides align to TRBD1. V was pared by 5 bases and J by 6 bases, with 10 bases of the junction left unmatched. CDR1 and CDR2 (germline): SGHVS, FQNEAQ. CDR3 length: 14 residues. In nucleotides, the CDR3 is TGTGCCAGCAGCCCCCCGACAGGGTTGGGCGAGCAGTACTTC. This gives the protein CASSPPTGLGEQYF.

CDR3 region: CASSLDREDGYTF. The CDR3 DNA sequence: TGTGCCAGCAGCTTGGACAGGGAGGATGGCTACACCTTC. The rearrangement joins TRBV7-2 to TRBJ1-2, with TRBD1 identical over 8 bases. Unmatched junction bases numbered 3, after V lost 3 bases and J lost 6 bases. Germline V gives CDR1 SGHTA, CDR2 FQGNSA. The CDR3 loop spans 13 amino acids.

The V call is TRBV6-5, the J call TRBJ1-1; D is possibly TRBD1 (6 bases). V lost 6 bases to trimming and J lost 0 bases, with 11 bases between them. CDR3 length equals 14 residues. Germline V lookup: CDR1 MNHEY, CDR2 SVGAGI. The CDR3 coding sequence is TGTGCCAGCAGCCCCACAGGGCTGAACACTGAAGCTTTCTTT. Protein: CASSPTGLNTEAFF.

The chain combines TRBV5-6 with TRBJ2-7; no clear D gene. This CDR3 has 11 residues. Germline V gene lookup returns CDR1 SGHDT and CDR2 YYEEEE. Trimming left V 3 bases short and J 4 bases short, with 5 bases between. The CDR3 region is CASSSNYEQYF. The CDR3 coding sequence is TGTGCCAGCAGCTCAAATTACGAGCAGTACTTC.

This clone has more than one count but fewer than ten. This chain joins TRBV5-1 and TRBJ2-5; 9 nucleotides align to TRBD2. The CDR3 consists of 15 residues. Per germline, CDR1 SGHRS and CDR2 YFSETQ. The junction had 9 bases not matched to a gene; V was cut back by 4 bases and J by 5 bases. The CDR3 DNA reads TGCGCCAGCAGCCGGGTAGCGGGGGAAGCGGAGACCCAGTACTTC. This translates into CASSRVAGEAETQYF. The whole variable domain, filled in from reference TRBV5-1 and TRBJ2-5, reads KAGVTQTPRYLIKTRGQQVTLSCSPISGHRSVSWYQQTPGQGLQFLFEYFSETQRNKGNFPGRFSGRQFSNSRSEMNVSTLELGDSALYLCASSRVAGEAETQYFGPGTRLLVL.

In this sample, this clone turned up a few times. The chain uses TRBV6-4 and TRBJ2-7; unclear D gene. The ends were cut back, 6 bases at V and 0 bases at J, with 18 bases in the middle. This CDR3 has 16 residues. Germline-derived CDR1 and CDR2 are MRHNA and SNTAGT. The CDR3 loop reads CASSPTAAAPSYEQYF. In nucleotides, the CDR3 is TGTGCCAGCAGCCCAACTGCGGCGGCCCCCTCCTACGAGCAGTACTTC.

The J gene is TRBJ2-7, the V gene TRBV18; weak D call: TRBD1 (5 bases). The V gene lost 6 bases and the J gene lost 2 bases, with 14 bases spanning the gap. The CDR3 has 14 residues. From germline, CDR1 is KGHSH and CDR2 LQKENI. The chain's CDR3 is CASSKDHRTYEQYF. DNA for the CDR3: TGTGCCAGCTCGAAGGACCACAGGACCTACGAGCAGTACTTC.

This clone was seen a few times. V gene TRBV4-2 combines with J gene TRBJ2-1; D call uncertain. This CDR3 comprises 17 residues. The ends were cut back, 4 bases at V and 2 bases at J, with 18 bases in the middle. Germline CDR1 reads LGHNA; CDR2 reads YNFKEQ. CDR3 region: CASSLQPSSEAYNEQFF. The DNA of the CDR3 is TGTGCCAGCAGCCTCCAACCGAGCAGCGAGGCCTACAATGAGCAGTTCTTC.

The rearrangement uses TRBV19 and TRBJ1-5; 9 bases agree with TRBD1. Looked up from germline, CDR1 is LNHDA and CDR2 is SQIVND (reference sequence). V trimming: 11 bases; J trimming: 5 bases; junction bases outside the gene matches: 10. CDR3 length equals 14 residues. Here the CDR3 DNA reads TGTGCCTCCTGCGGGGACAGGGCCTATCAGCCCCAGCATTTT. The encoded protein is CASCGDRAYQPQHF.

This sequence joins TRBV28 and TRBJ1-2, with D possibly being TRBD1 (6 bases). V lost 3 bases, J lost 6 bases, and 14 bases lay in between. The CDR3 has 14 amino acids. Looked up from germline, CDR1 is MDHEN and CDR2 is SYDVKM. The CDR3 region has the DNA TGTGCCAGCAGTTTTGCAAGGACAGCCAATGGCTACACCTTC. Protein sequence: CASSFARTANGYTF.

The gene calls are TRBV28 and TRBJ1-5; the match to TRBD1 covers 7 bases. J was trimmed by 0 bases and V by 6 bases; bases with no gene match: 5. The CDR3 totals 15 residues. CDR1 is MDHEN and CDR2 is SYDVKM in the germline V gene. The CDR3 reads CASSPGTASNQPQHF. The CDR3 bases are TGTGCCAGCAGCCCCGGGACAGCTAGCAATCAGCCCCAGCATTTT. The full variable domain, with the rest looked up from reference TRBV28 and TRBJ1-5, is DVKVTQSSRYLVKRTGEKVFLECVQDMDHENMFWYRQDPGLGLRLIYFSYDVKMKEKGDIPEGYSVSREKKERFSLILESASTNQTSMYLCASSPGTASNQPQHFGDGTRLSIL.

This chain connects TRBV7-3 to TRBJ2-7; 12 nucleotides agree with TRBD1. The CDR3 is made up of 15 amino acids. Per germline, CDR1 SGHTA and CDR2 FQGTGA. Germline trimming cut 4 bases from V and 1 base from J; bases unmatched to any gene: 2. CDR3 bases: TGTGCCAGCAGCTCGGGACAGGGGGCTTCCTACGAGCAGTACTTC. Translation gives CASSSGQGASYEQYF.

This rearrangement joins TRBV6-5 to TRBJ1-2, with 9 bases fitting TRBD1. The CDR3 has 16 amino acids. In germline, CDR1 is MNHEY, CDR2 SVGAGI. V shed 0 bases and J 8 bases; nucleotides not matched to a gene: 10. CDR3 in amino acids: CASSYSDRGQGMGYTF. In DNA, the CDR3 is TGTGCCAGCAGTTACTCGGACAGGGGTCAGGGTATGGGCTACACCTTC.

This chain links TRBV7-2 with TRBJ2-1, with 8 nucleotides matching TRBD2. V shed 2 bases and J 0 bases; nucleotides not matched to a gene: 12. CDR1 and CDR2 (germline): SGHTA, FQGNSA. This CDR3 is built from 19 residues. The CDR3 sequence is CASSLREGPAQSSYNEQFF. CDR3 DNA: TGTGCCAGCAGCTTACGGGAGGGCCCAGCCCAGAGCTCCTACAATGAGCAGTTCTTC.

This clone was recorded only once. The chain carries TRBV15 and TRBJ1-5; D is ambiguous. Trimming left V 4 bases short and J 6 bases short, with 7 bases between. CDR3 length: 12 residues. Germline CDR1 reads LNHNV; CDR2 reads YYDKDF (reference sequence). In DNA form, the CDR3 reads TGTGCCACCAGCAATCTCCGTCAGCCCCAGCATTTT. Residues: CATSNLRQPQHF.

This chain uses TRBV10-3 with TRBJ1-1, with 7 bases identical to TRBD1. Germline values: CDR1 ENHRY, CDR2 SYGVKD. V was clipped by 3 bases and J by 11 bases; unmatched bases: 3. The CDR3 is 11 residues long. CDR3 residues: CAISEQGWAFF. CDR3 DNA sequence: TGTGCCATCAGTGAACAGGGGTGGGCTTTCTTT.

The chain is built from TRBV5-4 and TRBJ1-1; the D gene is possibly TRBD1 (5 bases). The CDR3 consists of 14 residues. Germline V gene lookup returns CDR1 SGHNT and CDR2 YYREEE (reference sequence). Trimming cost V 4 bases and J 2 bases, with 12 bases left between them. The CDR3 DNA is TGTGCCAGCAGCCATCCTGACAGAAACACTGAAGCTTTCTTT. Its translation is CASSHPDRNTEAFF. The full variable domain, its missing parts supplied by reference TRBV5-4 and TRBJ1-1, is ETGVTQSPTHLIKTRGQQVTLRCSSQSGHNTVSWYQQALGQGPQFIFQYYREEENGRGNFPPRFSGLQFPNYSSELNVNALELDDSALYLCASSHPDRNTEAFFGQGTRLTVV.

The rearrangement joins TRBV6-2 or TRBV6-3 to TRBJ2-2; D may be TRBD1 (5 bases). CDR3 length: 15 residues. Germline V gives CDR1 MNHEY, CDR2 SVGEGT. Trimming pared 4 bases from V and 5 bases from J, leaving 14 bases between. DNA for the CDR3: TGTGCCAGCAGTTTAGCAGGGAAGGTAACCGGGGAGCTGTTTTTT. Translation gives CASSLAGKVTGELFF.

This clone has more than one count but fewer than ten. V usage is TRBV10-3 and J usage is TRBJ1-5; 12 bases agree with TRBD1. In germline, CDR1 is ENHRY, CDR2 SYGVKD. The CDR3 contains 18 residues. V shed 6 bases and J 1 base; nucleotides not matched to a gene: 10. The CDR3 sequence: CAISPRGTGGESNQPQHF. CDR3 nucleotides: TGTGCCATCAGCCCAAGGGGGACAGGGGGCGAGAGCAATCAGCCCCAGCATTTT.

This chain links TRBV7-9 with TRBJ1-3; 10 bases fit TRBD1. CDR3 length: 15 amino acids. Germline V gene lookup returns CDR1 SEHNR and CDR2 FQNEAQ (reference sequence). The V and J ends lost 5 bases and 4 bases, in that order; junction bases with no gene match: 5. CDR3: CASSRTGGKGNTIYF. The CDR3 coding sequence is TGTGCCAGCAGCCGGACAGGGGGGAAAGGAAACACCATATATTTT.

The genes are TRBV20-1 and TRBJ1-1; D gene ambiguous. Germline loops: CDR1 DFQATT, CDR2 SNEGSKA (reference sequence). The V end was cut by 3 bases, the J end by 0 bases, with 11 bases between. The CDR3 is 14 amino acids. The CDR3, as DNA: TGCAGTGCTAGTAATGCAGGCCTGAACACTGAAGCTTTCTTT. This translates into CSASNAGLNTEAFF.

V and J are TRBV7-2 and TRBJ1-1; D is perhaps TRBD1 (6 bases). The CDR3 has 15 residues. The ends were cut back, 1 base at V and 2 bases at J, with 11 bases in the middle. CDR1 and CDR2 from the germline V gene are SGHTA and FQGNSA. For the CDR3, the DNA is TGTGCCAGCAGCTTAGTGGGGGGGCTTAACACTGAAGCTTTCTTT. The encoded protein is CASSLVGGLNTEAFF.

The rearrangement uses TRBV12-3 or TRBV12-4 and TRBJ1-6; D is undetermined. Trimming cost V 5 bases and J 7 bases, with 6 bases left between them. CDR3 length: 12 amino acids. The CDR3 region has the DNA TGTGCCAGCAGTCCCCTAAATTCACCCCTCCACTTT. Residues: CASSPLNSPLHF.

The V call is TRBV20-1, the J call TRBJ2-1; 8 bases are a match to TRBD2. The germline CDR1 and CDR2 sequences are DFQATT and SNEGSKA (reference sequence). With V trimmed by 3 bases and J by 8 bases, 15 bases remained unmatched. CDR3 length equals 16 residues. CDR3 DNA: TGCAGTGCTAGTAGGAGCGGGAGAGGGGTCTGGGATGAGCAGTTCTTC. Its translation: CSASRSGRGVWDEQFF.

The chain links TRBV7-2 to TRBJ1-3; D is unclear. The CDR3 length is 16 residues. CDR1 is SGHTA and CDR2 is FQGNSA in the germline V gene. V gave up 1 base and J gave up 0 bases, with 10 bases separating them. CDR3 loop: CASSLEGASSGNTIYF. The CDR3 nucleotides are TGTGCCAGCAGCTTAGAGGGAGCTAGCTCTGGAAACACCATATATTTT.